Listed below are T cell receptor beta chains from one sample, sequenced in a study of blood T cells in healthy people across ages. TCRdb used MiXCR to reprocess the 5' RACE reads, holding one entry per CDR3 protein. The data contain over 950,000 distinct CDR3 sequences, more than 30% of them singletons. The sequenced sample was blood. These receptor sequences come from a man between 18 and 35 years old in good health. The CDR3 runs from the conserved cysteine through the conserved F or W. A D gene is named only where the DNA matches it firmly. Part of the rows lack a size; the others show once, few, many or a class for expanded clones.

>NA|NA|13|TRBJ2-1|TRBV3-1
TGTGCCAGCAGCCACGGAAGGGAAGAGACCCAGTTCTTC
CASSHGREETQFF
>NA|NA|15|TRBJ1-5|TRBV11-2
TGTGCCAGCAGCTTGGGCGGGACCATCAATCAGCCCCAGCATTTT
CASSLGGTINQPQHF
>NA|TRBD1|17|TRBJ2-7|TRBV4-3
TGCGCCAGCAGCCAAACCGGGACAGGGCTATCCTACAATGAGCAGTACTTC
CASSQTGTGLSYNEQYF
>NA|NA|15|TRBJ2-5|TRBV29-1
TGCAGCGTCGAGGACCCGCGCAGCCTCCAAGAGACCCAGTACTTC
CSVEDPRSLQETQYF
>NA|NA|15|TRBJ1-3|TRBV4-2
TGTGCCAGCAGCCAAGAGGAGAGGTCTGGAAACACCATATATTTT
CASSQEERSGNTIYF
>NA|NA|15|TRBJ2-2|TRBV5-1
TGCGCCAGCAGCTTGGATCGGGGGAACACCGGGGAGCTGTTTTTT
CASSLDRGNTGELFF
>few|NA|14|TRBJ2-7|TRBV6-1
TGTGCCAGCAGTGAAACGCTCCCCAGCGGGGAGCAGTACTTC
CASSETLPSGEQYF
>NA|NA|13|TRBJ1-2|TRBV5-6
TGTGCCAGCAGCTCTCAGATAAACTATGGCTACACCTTC
CASSSQINYGYTF
>few|NA|16|TRBJ2-1|TRBV7-8
TGTGCCAGCAGCTCCGTGTCAGGGAAATCCTACAATGAGCAGTTCTTC
CASSSVSGKSYNEQFF
>few|NA|13|TRBJ1-2|TRBV7-8
TGTGCCAGCAGCCCTACTGCCCCGCAAGGCTACACCTTC
CASSPTAPQGYTF
>NA|NA|14|TRBJ2-1|TRBV6-6
TGTGCCAGCAGTGGGGACGAGGACCACAATGAGCAGTTCTTC
CASSGDEDHNEQFF
>NA|NA|15|TRBJ2-3|TRBV18
TGTGCCAGCTCACCAATGTTGGGGACCACAGATACGCAGTATTTT
CASSPMLGTTDTQYF
>NA|TRBD1|14|TRBJ2-5|TRBV5-5
TGTGCCAGCAGCTTATTGACAGGGACGGAGACCCAGTACTTC
CASSLLTGTETQYF
>few|NA|13|TRBJ2-5|TRBV12-5
TGTGCTAGTGGTTTGGGAGGAAAAGAGACCCAGTACTTC
CASGLGGKETQYF
>NA|TRBD2|15|TRBJ2-1|TRBV20-1
TGCAGTGCTGACAGGACTAGCGGGAGGATCGGTGAGCAGTTCTTC
CSADRTSGRIGEQFF
>NA|NA|14|TRBJ2-2|TRBV21-1
TGTGCCAGCCCGGGACTAGTATGTACCGGGGAGCTGTTTTTT
CASPGLVCTGELFF
>few|TRBD1|16|TRBJ1-2|TRBV9
TGTGCCAGCAGCGTAGGAGTGGCGGACAGGGTAAAAGGCTACACCTTC
CASSVGVADRVKGYTF
>NA|TRBD2|15|TRBJ2-3|TRBV5-1
TGCGCCAGCAGCACCTCTAGCGGGGCAGGAGATACGCAGTATTTT
CASSTSSGAGDTQYF
>NA|NA|14|TRBJ2-5|TRBV7-2
TGTACCAGCAGCCTAGGGTCCGGTGGAGAGACCCAGTACTTC
CTSSLGSGGETQYF
>few|NA|13|TRBJ2-1|TRBV10-3
TGTGCCACCCAAAACCCCTCCTACAATGAGCAGTTCTTC
CATQNPSYNEQFF
>NA|NA|11|TRBJ1-1|TRBV20-1
TGCAGTGCTAGAGATTTGGGGGTCGCTTTCTTT
CSARDLGVAFF
>NA|NA|15|TRBJ1-2|TRBV12-3/TRBV12-4
TGTGCCAGCAGTTTTAGGGGGGCGCTTAGCTATGGCTACACCTTC
CASSFRGALSYGYTF
>NA|NA|16|TRBJ1-6|TRBV27
TGTGCCAGCAGTTTTTATGGGGAAAGCCTAAGTTCACCCCTCCACTTT
CASSFYGESLSSPLHF
>NA|TRBD1|16|TRBJ1-5|TRBV5-1
TGCGCCAGCAGCTTGGGGGACAGTCCGACCAATCAGCCCCAGCATTTT
CASSLGDSPTNQPQHF
>NA|NA|14|TRBJ2-5|TRBV6-1
TGTGCCAGCAGGCCTAGAAGACTGCAAGAGACCCAGTACTTC
CASRPRRLQETQYF
>NA|TRBD2|17|TRBJ2-1|TRBV5-6
TGTGCCAGCAGCTACGGTAGCGGGGTTACCTCCTACAATGAGCAGTTCTTC
CASSYGSGVTSYNEQFF
>NA|NA|15|TRBJ2-7|TRBV4-1
TGCGCCAGCAGCCCTGCGGGGGCGTCCTACAATGAGCAGTACTTC
CASSPAGASYNEQYF
>NA|NA|14|TRBJ1-2|TRBV15
TGTGCCACCAGCAGAGGGCCGGCCTTCTATGGCTACACCTTC
CATSRGPAFYGYTF
>NA|NA|14|TRBJ1-1|TRBV4-2
TGTGCCAGCAGCCACATAGGACAGAACACTGAAGCTTTCTTT
CASSHIGQNTEAFF
>NA|NA|15|TRBJ2-1|TRBV10-3
TGTGCCATCAGCCTAGGGGACCTGTCAAACAATGAGCAGTTCTTC
CAISLGDLSNNEQFF
>few|NA|13|TRBJ1-1|TRBV10-3
TGTGCCATCACCCAGGACAGGAACACTGAAGCTTTCTTT
CAITQDRNTEAFF
>few|TRBD2|14|TRBJ2-5|TRBV20-1
TGCAGTGCTAGAGATGAACTAGCGCTGGGGACCCAGTACTTC
CSARDELALGTQYF
>NA|NA|13|TRBJ1-6|TRBV20-1
TGCAGTGCTAGAGGCCTACAATCCTCACCCCTCCACTTT
CSARGLQSSPLHF
>NA|NA|15|TRBJ1-2|TRBV4-2
TGTGCCAGCAGCCAAGATGCGGGCCAGTCCTGGGGCTACACCTTC
CASSQDAGQSWGYTF
>NA|NA|13|TRBJ2-5|TRBV10-3
TGTGCCATCAGTGATCCGCCGGTTATAGGGCAGTACTTC
CAISDPPVIGQYF
>NA|NA|16|TRBJ2-1|TRBV25-1
TGTGCCAGCAGTGATCACGGGACCGGGATCCCTAATGAGCAGTTCTTC
CASSDHGTGIPNEQFF
>NA|NA|13|TRBJ2-5|TRBV5-6
TGTGCCAACAGCTTGATAGGGGAAGAGACCCAGTACTTC
CANSLIGEETQYF
>few|NA|11|TRBJ2-5|TRBV5-1
TGTGCCAGCAGCTTTGCCAATGAGCAGTACTTC
CASSFANEQYF
>NA|TRBD1|16|TRBJ1-1|TRBV3-1
TGTGCCAGCAGCCAAGCCCTACAGGGGGGAACCACTGAAGCTTTCTTT
CASSQALQGGTTEAFF
>NA|NA|11|TRBJ1-2|TRBV6-5
TGTGCCAGCAGTTACGGGAATGGCTACACCTTC
CASSYGNGYTF
>NA|NA|11|TRBJ1-2|TRBV6-2/TRBV6-3
TGTGCCAGCAGTTATATGGCTGGCTACACCTTC
CASSYMAGYTF
>NA|NA|11|TRBJ1-1|TRBV20-1
TGCAGTGCTAGAGTTGGGTCTGAAGCTTTCTTT
CSARVGSEAFF
>once|NA|15|TRBJ2-7|TRBV6-6
TGTGCCACCCAGGTCGTAGGCTACTCCTACAATGAGCAGTACTTC
CATQVVGYSYNEQYF
>NA|TRBD1|15|TRBJ2-7|TRBV20-1
TGCAGTGCTAGAGAGGGACAGGAGAGGTACAATGAGCAGTACTTC
CSAREGQERYNEQYF
>NA|TRBD1|14|TRBJ2-1|TRBV20-1
TGCAGTGCTAGGGGGGACAGGGGGTCGAATGAGCAGTTCTTC
CSARGDRGSNEQFF
>NA|NA|17|TRBJ2-3|TRBV23-1
TGCGCCAGCAGACACAAACCGGGGGGCAAAAACAGAGATACGCAGTATTTT
CASRHKPGGKNRDTQYF
>NA|TRBD1|15|TRBJ2-3|TRBV27
TGTGCCAGCAGCTATAACAGGGGCCGCACAGATACGCAGTATTTT
CASSYNRGRTDTQYF
>NA|TRBD2|14|TRBJ2-2|TRBV5-1
TGCGCCACTAGGACTAGCGGTCGCACCGGGGAGCTGTTTTTT
CATRTSGRTGELFF
>NA|NA|15|TRBJ2-7|TRBV20-1
TGCAGTGCTAGTCGTGAGGGGGTATCTGACTACGAGCAGTACTTC
CSASREGVSDYEQYF
>NA|TRBD1|15|TRBJ1-1|TRBV2
TGTGCCAGCAGTGACCCCGCTCGGACAGGGAGTACGGCTTTCTTT
CASSDPARTGSTAFF
>once|NA|14|TRBJ1-1|TRBV27
TGTGCCAGCAGTTCCGGGGGACGGTACACTGAAGCTTTCTTT
CASSSGGRYTEAFF
>NA|NA|15|TRBJ1-5|TRBV6-1
TGTGCCAGCAGCAAGGGACGGGCGAGCAATCAGCCCCAGCATTTT
CASSKGRASNQPQHF
>few|TRBD1|14|TRBJ1-5|TRBV3-1
TGTGCCAGCAGCCAGAAACAGGGGAGGCAGCCCCAGCATTTT
CASSQKQGRQPQHF
>few|TRBD2|14|TRBJ2-1|TRBV6-1
TGTGCCACCCTTAGCGGGGGTCCTGGGAATGAGCAGTTCTTC
CATLSGGPGNEQFF
>NA|NA|16|TRBJ2-5|TRBV28
TGTGCCAGCAGTCCGGGGCCGGGACACCACCAGGAGACCCAGTACTTC
CASSPGPGHHQETQYF
>NA|NA|15|TRBJ2-3|TRBV5-6
TGTGCCAGCAGCTTGGAGGTTGGTAGCACAGATACGCAGTATTTT
CASSLEVGSTDTQYF
>NA|NA|14|TRBJ1-1|TRBV6-5
TGTGCCAGCAGCAAAGGATGGGCGAACACTGAAGCTTTCTTT
CASSKGWANTEAFF
>few|NA|14|TRBJ2-1|TRBV20-1
TGCAGTGCTGAAGGGCGGAGCTCCTACAATGAGCAGTTCTTC
CSAEGRSSYNEQFF
>few|TRBD1|15|TRBJ2-1|TRBV5-1
TGCGCCGGCAGCTTGGGACAGGGGATCCACAATGAGCAGTTCTTC
CAGSLGQGIHNEQFF